This TCR beta chain was captured by sequencing in a study of T cell repertoires in cytomegalovirus infection. In the study overall: CMV infection plus the matching HLA type was flagged by public TCR beta signatures. Study findings and constraints: The cumulative frequency of public TCR beta families distinguished individuals who carried CMV together with the relevant HLA.

MiXCR was run by TCRdb on the reads, yielding one entry per CDR3 protein. The data show approximately 630,000 distinct CDR3 sequences, with roughly 26% seen just once and around 8% held by the top ten. The length of the CDR3 is 14 residues. Trimming stripped 2 bases from V and 4 bases from J, with 11 bases between. Germline V gene data show CDR1 as SGHTA and CDR2 as FQGNSA. This clonotype was recorded many times. Antigen unknown. The chain combines TRBV7-2 with TRBJ1-1, with D uncertain. The receptor was derived from a human donor in good health (CMV status not recorded). Some clones in this sample may be carry-over from other donors' samples. Sequencing was carried out using CD8+ T cells from PBMCs. The CDR3 DNA sequence: TGTGCCAGCAGCTTATCCACCGTGACCACTGAAGCTTTCTTT. Translating it yields CASSLSTVTTEAFF.